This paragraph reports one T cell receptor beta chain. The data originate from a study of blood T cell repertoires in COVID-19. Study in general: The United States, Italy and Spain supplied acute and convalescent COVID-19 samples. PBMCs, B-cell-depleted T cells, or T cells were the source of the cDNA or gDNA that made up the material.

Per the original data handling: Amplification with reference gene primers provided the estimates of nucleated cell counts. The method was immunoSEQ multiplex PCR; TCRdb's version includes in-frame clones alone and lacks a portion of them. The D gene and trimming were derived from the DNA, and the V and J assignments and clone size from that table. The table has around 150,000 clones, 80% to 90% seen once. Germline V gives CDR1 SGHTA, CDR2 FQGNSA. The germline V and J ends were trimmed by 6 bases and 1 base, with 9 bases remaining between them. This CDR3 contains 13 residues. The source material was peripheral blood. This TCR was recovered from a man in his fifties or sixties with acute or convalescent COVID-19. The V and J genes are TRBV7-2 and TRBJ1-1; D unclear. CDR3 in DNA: TGTGCCAGCAGACTCCCGGGGAACACTGAAGCTTTCTTT. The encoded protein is CASRLPGNTEAFF.